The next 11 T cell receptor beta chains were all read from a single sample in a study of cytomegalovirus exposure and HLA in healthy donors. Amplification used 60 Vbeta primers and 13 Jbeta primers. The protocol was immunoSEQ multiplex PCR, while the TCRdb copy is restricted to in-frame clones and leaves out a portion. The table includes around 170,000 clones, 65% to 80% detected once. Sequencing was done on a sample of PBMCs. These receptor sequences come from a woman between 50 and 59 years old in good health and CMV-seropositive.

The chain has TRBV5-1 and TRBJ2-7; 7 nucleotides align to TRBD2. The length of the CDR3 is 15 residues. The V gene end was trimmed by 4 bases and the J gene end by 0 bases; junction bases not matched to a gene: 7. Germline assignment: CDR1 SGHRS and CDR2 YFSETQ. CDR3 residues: CASSTGGGTSYEQYF. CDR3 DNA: TGCGCCAGCAGCACGGGGGGTGGGACCTCCTACGAGCAGTACTTC.

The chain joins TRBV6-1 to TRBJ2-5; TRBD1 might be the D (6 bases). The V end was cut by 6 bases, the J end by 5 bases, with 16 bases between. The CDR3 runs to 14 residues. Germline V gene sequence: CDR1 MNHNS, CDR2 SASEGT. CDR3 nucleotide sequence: TGTGCCAGCAGCCAACAGGGCCCAGGGGAGACCCAGTACTTC. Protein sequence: CASSQQGPGETQYF.

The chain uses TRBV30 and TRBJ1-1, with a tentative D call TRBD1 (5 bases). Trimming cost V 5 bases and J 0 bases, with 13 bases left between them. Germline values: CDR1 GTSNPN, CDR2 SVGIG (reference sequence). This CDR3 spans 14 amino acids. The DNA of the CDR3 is TGTGCCTGGGAGCGGGGCCTCATGAACACTGAAGCTTTCTTT. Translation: CAWERGLMNTEAFF.

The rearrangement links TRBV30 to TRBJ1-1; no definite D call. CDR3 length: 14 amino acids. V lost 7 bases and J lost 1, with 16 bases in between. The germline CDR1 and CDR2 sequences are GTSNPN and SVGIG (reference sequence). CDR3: CAYDAGRSNTEAFF. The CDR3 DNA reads TGTGCCTATGATGCGGGGAGGTCGAACACTGAAGCTTTCTTT.

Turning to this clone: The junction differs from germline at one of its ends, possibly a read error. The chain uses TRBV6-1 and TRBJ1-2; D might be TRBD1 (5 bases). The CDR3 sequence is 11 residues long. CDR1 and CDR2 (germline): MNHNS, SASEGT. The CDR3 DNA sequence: TGTGCCAGCAGTGAAATACAGGACCCCAACTTC. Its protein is CASSEIQDPNF.

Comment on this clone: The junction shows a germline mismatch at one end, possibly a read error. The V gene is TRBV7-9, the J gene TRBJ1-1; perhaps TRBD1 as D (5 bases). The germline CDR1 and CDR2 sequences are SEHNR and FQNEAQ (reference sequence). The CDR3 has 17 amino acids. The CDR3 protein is CSSSPRDPEGSGSEAFF. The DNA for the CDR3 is TGTTCCAGCAGCCCCCGGGACCCGGAGGGCTCTGGCTCTGAAGCTTTCTTT.

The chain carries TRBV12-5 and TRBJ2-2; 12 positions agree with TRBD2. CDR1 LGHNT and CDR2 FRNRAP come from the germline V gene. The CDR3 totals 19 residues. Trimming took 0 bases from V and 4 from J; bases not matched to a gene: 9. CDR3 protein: CASGLVRLAGVPSTGELFF. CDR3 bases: TGTGCTAGTGGTTTGGTGAGACTAGCGGGAGTTCCTAGCACCGGGGAGCTGTTTTTT.

The CDR3 DNA is TGTGCCAGCAGCAAGGCGACAGAGGTCTATGGCTACACCTTC. This sequence encodes CASSKATEVYGYTF. The chain links TRBV7-3 to TRBJ1-2; tentative D call: TRBD1 (5 bases). V was trimmed by 5 bases and J by 4 bases, leaving 14 bases between them. CDR1 and CDR2 from the germline V gene are SGHTA and FQGTGA. This CDR3 has 14 residues. Full variable domain (remainder filled in from reference TRBV7-3 and TRBJ1-2): GAGVSQTPSNKVTEKGKYVELRCDPISGHTALYWYRQSLGQGPEFLIYFQGTGAADDSGLPNDRFFAVRPEGSVSTLKIQRTERGDSAVYLCASSKATEVYGYTFGSGTRLTVV.

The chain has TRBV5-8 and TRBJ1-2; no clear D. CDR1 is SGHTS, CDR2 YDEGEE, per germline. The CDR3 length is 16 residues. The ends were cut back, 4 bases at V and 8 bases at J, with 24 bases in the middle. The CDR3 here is CASSVEPFEGLEGYTF. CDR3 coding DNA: TGTGCCAGCAGCGTTGAACCATTTGAGGGCTTGGAAGGCTACACCTTC.

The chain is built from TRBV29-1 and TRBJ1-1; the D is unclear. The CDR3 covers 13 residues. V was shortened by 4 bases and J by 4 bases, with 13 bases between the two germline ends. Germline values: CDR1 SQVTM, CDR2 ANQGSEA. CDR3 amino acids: CSVGPNRGTEAFF. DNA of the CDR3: TGCAGCGTTGGCCCGAACCGGGGCACTGAAGCTTTCTTT.

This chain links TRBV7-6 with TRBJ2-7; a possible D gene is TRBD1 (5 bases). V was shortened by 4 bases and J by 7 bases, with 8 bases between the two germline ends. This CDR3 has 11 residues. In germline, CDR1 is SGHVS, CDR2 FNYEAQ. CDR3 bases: TGTGCCAGCAGCTCCCAGGGTGAGCAGTACTTC. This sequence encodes CASSSQGEQYF.